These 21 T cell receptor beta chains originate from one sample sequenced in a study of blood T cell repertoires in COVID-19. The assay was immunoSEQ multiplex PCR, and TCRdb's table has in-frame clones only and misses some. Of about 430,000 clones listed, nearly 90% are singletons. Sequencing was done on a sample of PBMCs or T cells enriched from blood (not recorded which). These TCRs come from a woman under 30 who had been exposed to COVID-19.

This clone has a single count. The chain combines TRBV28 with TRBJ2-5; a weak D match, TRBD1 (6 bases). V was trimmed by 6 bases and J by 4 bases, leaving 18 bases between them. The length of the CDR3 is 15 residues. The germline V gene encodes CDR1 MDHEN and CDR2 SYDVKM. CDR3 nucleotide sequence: TGTGCCAGCAGAAAACTCAGGGGCTCTGGAGAGACCCAGTACTTC. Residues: CASRKLRGSGETQYF. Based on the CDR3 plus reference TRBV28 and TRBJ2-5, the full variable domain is DVKVTQSSRYLVKRTGEKVFLECVQDMDHENMFWYRQDPGLGLRLIYFSYDVKMKEKGDIPEGYSVSREKKERFSLILESASTNQTSMYLCASRKLRGSGETQYFGPGTRLLVL.

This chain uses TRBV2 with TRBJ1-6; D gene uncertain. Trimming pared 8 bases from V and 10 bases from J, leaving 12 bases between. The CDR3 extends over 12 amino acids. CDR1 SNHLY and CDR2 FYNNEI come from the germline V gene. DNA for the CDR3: TGTGCCAGCCGTCGCGGGAGGTCACCCCTCCACTTT. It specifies CASRRGRSPLHF.

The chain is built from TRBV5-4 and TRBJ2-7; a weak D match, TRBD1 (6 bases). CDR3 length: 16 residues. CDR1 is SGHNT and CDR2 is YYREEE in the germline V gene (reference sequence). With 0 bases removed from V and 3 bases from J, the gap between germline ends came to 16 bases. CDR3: CASSLGDRPPNYEQYF. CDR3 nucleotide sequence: TGTGCCAGCAGCTTGGGCGACAGGCCACCAAACTACGAGCAGTACTTC. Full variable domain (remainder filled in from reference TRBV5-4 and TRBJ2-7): ETGVTQSPTHLIKTRGQQVTLRCSSQSGHNTVSWYQQALGQGPQFIFQYYREEENGRGNFPPRFSGLQFPNYSSELNVNALELDDSALYLCASSLGDRPPNYEQYFGPGTRLTVT.

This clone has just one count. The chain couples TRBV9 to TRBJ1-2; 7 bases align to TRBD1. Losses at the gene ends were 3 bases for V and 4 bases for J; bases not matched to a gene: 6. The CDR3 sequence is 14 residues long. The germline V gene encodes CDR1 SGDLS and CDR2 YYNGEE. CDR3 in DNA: TGTGCCAGCAGCGCGAGGGACAGCGGCTATGGCTACACCTTC. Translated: CASSARDSGYGYTF.

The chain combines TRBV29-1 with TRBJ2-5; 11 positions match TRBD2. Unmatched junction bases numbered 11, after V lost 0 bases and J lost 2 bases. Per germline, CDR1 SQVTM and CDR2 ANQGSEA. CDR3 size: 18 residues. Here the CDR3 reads CSVEDPVLLAGEQETQYF. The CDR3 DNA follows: TGCAGCGTTGAAGATCCCGTTTTACTAGCGGGGGAACAAGAGACCCAGTACTTC.

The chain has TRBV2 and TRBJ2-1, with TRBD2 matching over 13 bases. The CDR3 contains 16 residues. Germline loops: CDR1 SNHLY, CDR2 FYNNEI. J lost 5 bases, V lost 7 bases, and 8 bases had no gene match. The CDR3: CASIFGLAGDNNEQFF. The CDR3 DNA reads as TGTGCCAGCATCTTTGGACTAGCGGGAGATAACAATGAGCAGTTCTTC.

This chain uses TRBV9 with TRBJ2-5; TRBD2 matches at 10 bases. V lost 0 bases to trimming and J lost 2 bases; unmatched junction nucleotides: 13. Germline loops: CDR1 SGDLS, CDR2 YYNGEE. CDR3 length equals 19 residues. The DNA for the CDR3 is TGTGCCAGCAGCGTAGCGGGGACTAGCGCCGGGGGGGAGCAAGAGACCCAGTACTTC. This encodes CASSVAGTSAGGEQETQYF.

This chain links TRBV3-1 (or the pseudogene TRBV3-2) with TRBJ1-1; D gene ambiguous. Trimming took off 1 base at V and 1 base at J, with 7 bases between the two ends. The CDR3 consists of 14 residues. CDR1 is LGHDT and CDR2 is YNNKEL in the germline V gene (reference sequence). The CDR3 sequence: CASSQGQANTEAFF. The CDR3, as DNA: TGTGCCAGCAGCCAAGGGCAGGCGAACACTGAAGCTTTCTTT.

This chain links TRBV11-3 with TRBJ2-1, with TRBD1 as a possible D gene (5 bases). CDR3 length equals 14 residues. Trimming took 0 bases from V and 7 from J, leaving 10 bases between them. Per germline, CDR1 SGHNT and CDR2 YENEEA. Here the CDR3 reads CASSLDVRGNEQFF. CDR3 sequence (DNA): TGTGCCAGCAGCTTAGATGTTAGGGGAAATGAGCAGTTCTTC.

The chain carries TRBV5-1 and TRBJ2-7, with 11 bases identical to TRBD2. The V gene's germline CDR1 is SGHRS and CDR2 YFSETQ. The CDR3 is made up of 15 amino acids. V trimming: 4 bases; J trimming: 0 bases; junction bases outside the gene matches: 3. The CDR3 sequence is CASSPTSGISYEQYF. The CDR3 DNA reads TGCGCCAGCAGCCCGACTAGCGGGATCTCCTACGAGCAGTACTTC.

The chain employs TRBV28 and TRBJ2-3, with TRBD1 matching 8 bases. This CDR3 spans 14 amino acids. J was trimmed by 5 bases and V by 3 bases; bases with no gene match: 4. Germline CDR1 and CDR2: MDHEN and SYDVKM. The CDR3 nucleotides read TGTGCCAGCAGTTTCGGACAGGGAAGAGATACGCAGTATTTT. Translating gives CASSFGQGRDTQYF.

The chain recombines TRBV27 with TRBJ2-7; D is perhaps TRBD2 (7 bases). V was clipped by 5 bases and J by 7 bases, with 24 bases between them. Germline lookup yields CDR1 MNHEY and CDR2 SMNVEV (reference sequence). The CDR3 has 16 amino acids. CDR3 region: CASSQFPRRGAEEQYF. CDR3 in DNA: TGTGCCAGCAGTCAGTTCCCCCGACGGGGGGCCGAAGAGCAGTACTTC.

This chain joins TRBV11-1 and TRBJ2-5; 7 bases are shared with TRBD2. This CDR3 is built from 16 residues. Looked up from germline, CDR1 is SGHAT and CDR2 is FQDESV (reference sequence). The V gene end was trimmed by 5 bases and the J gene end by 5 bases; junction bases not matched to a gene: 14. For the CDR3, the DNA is TGTGCCAGCAGCCCCCGGACTAGAAAGATGACGGAGACCCAGTACTTC. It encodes CASSPRTRKMTETQYF.

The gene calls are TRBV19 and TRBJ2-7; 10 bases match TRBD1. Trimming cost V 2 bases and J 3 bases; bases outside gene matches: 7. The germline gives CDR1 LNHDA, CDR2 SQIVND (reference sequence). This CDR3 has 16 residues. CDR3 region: CASSITLTGGLYEQYF. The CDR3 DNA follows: TGTGCCAGTAGTATAACTTTGACAGGGGGCCTCTACGAGCAGTACTTC.

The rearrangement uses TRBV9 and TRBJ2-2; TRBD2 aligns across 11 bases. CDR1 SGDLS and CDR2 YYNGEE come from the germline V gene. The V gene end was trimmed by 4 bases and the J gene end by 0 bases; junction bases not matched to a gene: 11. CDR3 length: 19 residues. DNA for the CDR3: TGTGCCAGCAGCCCACGCCTGACTAGCGGGAAAGCGAACACCGGGGAGCTGTTTTTT. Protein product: CASSPRLTSGKANTGELFF.

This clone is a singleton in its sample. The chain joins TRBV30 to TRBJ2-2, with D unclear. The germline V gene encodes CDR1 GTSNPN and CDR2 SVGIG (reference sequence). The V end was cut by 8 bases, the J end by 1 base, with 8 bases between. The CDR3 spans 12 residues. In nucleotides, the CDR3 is TGTGCCACCACTTGGAACACCGGGGAGCTGTTTTTT. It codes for CATTWNTGELFF.

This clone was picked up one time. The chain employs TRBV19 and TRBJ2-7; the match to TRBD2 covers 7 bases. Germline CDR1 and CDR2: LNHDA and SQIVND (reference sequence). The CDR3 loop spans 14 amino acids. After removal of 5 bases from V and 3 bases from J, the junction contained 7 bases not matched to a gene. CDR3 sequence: CASSPSTGGYEQYF. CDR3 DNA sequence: TGTGCCAGTAGTCCCTCGACGGGGGGCTACGAGCAGTACTTC.

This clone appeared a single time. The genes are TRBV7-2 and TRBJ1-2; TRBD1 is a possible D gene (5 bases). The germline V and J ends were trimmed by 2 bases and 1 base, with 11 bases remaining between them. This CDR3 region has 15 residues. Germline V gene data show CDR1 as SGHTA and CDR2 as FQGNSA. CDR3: CASSLFSGINYGYTF. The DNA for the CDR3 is TGTGCCAGCAGCTTATTTTCAGGGATTAACTATGGCTACACCTTC.

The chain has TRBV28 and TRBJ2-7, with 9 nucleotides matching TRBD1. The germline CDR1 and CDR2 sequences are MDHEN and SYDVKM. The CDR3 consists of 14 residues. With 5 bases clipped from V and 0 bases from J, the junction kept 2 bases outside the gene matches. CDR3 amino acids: CASSGQGPSYEQYF. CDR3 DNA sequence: TGTGCCAGCAGTGGACAGGGGCCCTCCTACGAGCAGTACTTC.

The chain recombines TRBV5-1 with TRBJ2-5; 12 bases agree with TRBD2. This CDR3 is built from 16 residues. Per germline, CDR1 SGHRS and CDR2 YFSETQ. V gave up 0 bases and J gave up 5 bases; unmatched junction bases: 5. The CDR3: CASSLAPSGRAETQYF. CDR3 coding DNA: TGCGCCAGCAGCTTGGCCCCTAGCGGGAGGGCGGAGACCCAGTACTTC. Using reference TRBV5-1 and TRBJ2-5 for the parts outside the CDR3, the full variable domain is KAGVTQTPRYLIKTRGQQVTLSCSPISGHRSVSWYQQTPGQGLQFLFEYFSETQRNKGNFPGRFSGRQFSNSRSEMNVSTLELGDSALYLCASSLAPSGRAETQYFGPGTRLLVL.

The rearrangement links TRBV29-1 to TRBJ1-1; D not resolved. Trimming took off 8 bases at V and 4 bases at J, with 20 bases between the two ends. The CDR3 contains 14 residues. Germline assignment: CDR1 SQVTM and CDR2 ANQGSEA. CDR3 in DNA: TGCAGCCCCCAGGCGGCACCCGAGGGCACTGAAGCTTTCTTT. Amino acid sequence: CSPQAAPEGTEAFF.